Listed below are T cell receptor beta chains from one sample, sequenced in a study of shared clonotypes between healthy human individuals. Sequencing was performed with immunoSEQ multiplex PCR; in TCRdb, only in-frame clones are kept and a portion is missing. In the table there are around 2,000,000 clones, roughly 96% of which are singletons. The specimen was naive CD4+ T cells sorted from blood. The receptors derive from a man between 18 and 29 years old in good health. Both conserved end residues are part of each CDR3. D genes are given only for firm matches. Only part of the rows carry a size: once, few, many, or a class if the clone is expanded.

d_gene,abundance,j_gene,v_gene,CDR3aa,CDR3nt
TRBD2,-,TRBJ2-7,TRBV10-2,CASSELAGRTEQYF,TGCGCCAGCAGTGAGCTAGCGGGAAGGACCGAGCAGTACTTC
TRBD1,-,TRBJ1-2,TRBV29-1,CSVEGGTGRNYGYTF,TGCAGCGTTGAAGGGGGGACAGGGAGAAACTATGGCTACACCTTC
-,once,TRBJ2-3,TRBV5-1,CASSLQPSTDTQYF,TGCGCCAGCAGCTTGCAACCTAGCACAGATACGCAGTATTTT
-,-,TRBJ2-1,TRBV19,CASTPSNLYNEQFF,TGTGCCAGTACTCCTTCGAACCTCTACAATGAGCAGTTCTTC
TRBD1,-,TRBJ2-7,TRBV7-9,CASSRVGQGGAEQYF,TGTGCCAGCAGTAGAGTAGGACAGGGGGGAGCCGAGCAGTACTTC
-,-,TRBJ2-7,TRBV5-1,CASSLVVMASSYEQYF,TGCGCCAGCAGCTTGGTGGTGATGGCTAGCTCCTACGAGCAGTACTTC
TRBD2,-,TRBJ2-6,TRBV2,CASTPGLAGAGANVLTF,TGTGCCAGCACCCCGGGACTAGCGGGAGCTGGGGCCAACGTCCTGACTTTC
TRBD1,-,TRBJ1-1,TRBV28,CASTPGGQGGFTEAFF,TGTGCCAGCACCCCTGGGGGACAGGGTGGGTTCACTGAAGCTTTCTTT
TRBD1,-,TRBJ2-1,TRBV5-1,CASSRLESGTGANEQFF,TGCGCCAGCAGCCGTCTGGAGAGCGGGACAGGGGCGAATGAGCAGTTCTTC
-,-,TRBJ2-7,TRBV18,CASSPPGWSYEQYF,TGTGCCAGCTCACCACCGGGCTGGTCCTACGAGCAGTACTTC
-,-,TRBJ2-4,TRBV6-1,CASFGDNHIQYF,TGTGCCAGCTTTGGGGACAACCACATTCAGTACTTC
-,-,TRBJ1-6,TRBV5-1,CASSLEVGNPYNSPLHF,TGCGCCAGCAGCCTGGAAGTCGGGAATCCCTATAATTCACCCCTCCACTTT
-,-,TRBJ1-2,TRBV7-8,CASSLASLGDNGYTF,TGTGCCAGCAGCTTAGCGTCCTTAGGGGACAATGGCTACACCTTC
-,-,TRBJ2-7,TRBV30,CACGREPYEQYF,TGTGCCTGTGGACGGGAACCCTACGAGCAGTACTTC
-,-,TRBJ1-6,TRBV6-1,CASWDGYYNSPLHF,TGTGCCAGCTGGGACGGCTACTATAATTCACCCCTCCACTTT
-,-,TRBJ1-6,TRBV5-1,CASSFGQPDGGGSPLHF,TGCGCCAGCAGCTTCGGACAGCCAGACGGAGGAGGATCACCCCTCCACTTT
-,-,TRBJ2-3,TRBV18,CASSPRRISTDTQYF,TGTGCCAGCTCACCGCGGCGGATTAGCACAGATACGCAGTATTTT
TRBD2,once,TRBJ2-3,TRBV5-6,CASSFTKTSGTDTQYF,TGTGCCAGCAGCTTTACCAAGACTAGCGGCACAGATACGCAGTATTTT
-,-,TRBJ2-1,TRBV11-2,CASSLVLGLDEQFF,TGTGCCAGCAGCTTAGTGTTGGGACTTGATGAGCAGTTCTTC
TRBD1,-,TRBJ2-7,TRBV5-3,CARSLAGTAVDYEQYF,TGTGCCAGAAGCTTGGCCGGGACAGCGGTCGACTACGAGCAGTACTTC
-,few,TRBJ2-5,TRBV4-3,CASSQKKGRGETQYF,TGCGCCAGCAGCCAAAAAAAGGGACGAGGAGAGACCCAGTACTTC
-,-,TRBJ1-4,TRBV10-2,CASSESGSANEKLFF,TGCGCCAGCAGTGAGTCGGGCAGCGCTAATGAAAAACTGTTTTTT
TRBD2,-,TRBJ2-5,TRBV5-1,CASSYSLSTGGSQETQYF,TGCGCCAGCAGTTATTCCCTTTCGACGGGAGGGAGTCAAGAGACCCAGTACTTC
TRBD1,-,TRBJ1-2,TRBV4-1,CASSPLHRGNYGYTF,TGCGCCAGCAGCCCTTTACACAGGGGGAACTATGGCTACACCTTC
TRBD1,once,TRBJ2-1,TRBV4-1,CASSPKPGQGVYNEQFF,TGCGCCAGCAGCCCCAAGCCGGGACAGGGGGTTTACAATGAGCAGTTCTTC
TRBD1,-,TRBJ2-1,TRBV25-1,CASSVSGTGGLSYNEQFF,TGTGCCAGCAGTGTTTCCGGGACAGGGGGTCTCTCCTACAATGAGCAGTTCTTC
-,-,TRBJ1-5,TRBV19,CASSTTSGRGQPQHF,TGTGCCAGTAGTACAACGTCGGGGAGAGGCCAGCCCCAGCATTTT
-,-,TRBJ1-3,TRBV14,CASSQVRGGGSSGNTIYF,TGTGCCAGCAGCCAAGTGCGGGGCGGCGGAAGCTCTGGAAACACCATATATTTT
-,-,TRBJ1-6,TRBV7-9,CASRAGGAPLHF,TGTGCCAGCAGGGCCGGGGGGGCCCCCCTCCACTTT
TRBD1,-,TRBJ2-5,TRBV7-2,CASSMDRGPETQYF,TGTGCCAGCAGCATGGACAGGGGGCCAGAGACCCAGTACTTC
-,-,TRBJ2-2,TRBV5-1,CASSFRSFDTGELFF,TGCGCCAGCAGCTTCAGGTCTTTTGACACCGGGGAGCTGTTTTTT
TRBD2,-,TRBJ2-5,TRBV6-5,CASSNSRGGSQYF,TGTGCCAGCAGCAACTCACGGGGGGGCTCCCAGTACTTC
-,-,TRBJ2-5,TRBV6-1,CASSAQGLLETQYF,TGTGCCAGCAGTGCCCAGGGGCTACTGGAGACCCAGTACTTC
-,-,TRBJ2-7,TRBV6-1,CASSRNRVSYEQYF,TGTGCCAGCAGTCGGAACAGGGTATCCTACGAGCAGTACTTC
-,-,TRBJ1-1,TRBV30,CAWSVSPTTAEAFF,TGTGCCTGGAGTGTAAGTCCCACGACAGCCGAAGCTTTCTTT
-,-,TRBJ1-5,TRBV28,CASSFFGSNQPQHF,TGTGCCAGCAGTTTTTTTGGGAGCAATCAGCCCCAGCATTTT
TRBD2,-,TRBJ2-7,TRBV6-4,CASSLTAGAPYEQYF,TGTGCCAGCAGTTTGACAGCGGGGGCTCCCTACGAGCAGTACTTC